The clone carrying this T cell receptor (beta chain) has a handful of counts. Its antigen remains unidentified. This entry comes from a study of beta chain features in type 1 diabetes. Study conclusions and caveats: At VDJ recombination sites, type 1 diabetes patients had fewer insertions and more deleted nucleotides. Short templates might get an advantage during PCR, and this would be equal in patients and controls.

Every bit of the isolated RNA underwent reverse transcription, so sequencing read expressed TCRB transcripts. Clones were read by immunoSEQ multiplex PCR, and TCRdb kept only the in-frame ones, dropping some. The sample yields 300,000 to 350,000 clones, roughly 8% seen once. Germline CDR1 reads SGHRS; CDR2 reads YFSETQ. Trimming stripped 4 bases from V and 2 bases from J, with 9 bases between. The CDR3 is 13 amino acids. Sorted CD4+ subsets: naive, central memory, regulatory, stem cell-like memory (CD45RO/CCR7/CD25/CD127/CD95/CD27 panel). The receptor was derived from a woman between 18 and 29 years old in good health. The sequencing sample was made of central memory CD4+ T cells from blood. V is TRBV5-1 and J is TRBJ2-5, with D tentatively TRBD2 (6 bases). The CDR3 spells CASSTGTQETQYF. The CDR3 DNA follows: TGCGCCAGCAGCACTGGGACTCAAGAGACCCAGTACTTC.